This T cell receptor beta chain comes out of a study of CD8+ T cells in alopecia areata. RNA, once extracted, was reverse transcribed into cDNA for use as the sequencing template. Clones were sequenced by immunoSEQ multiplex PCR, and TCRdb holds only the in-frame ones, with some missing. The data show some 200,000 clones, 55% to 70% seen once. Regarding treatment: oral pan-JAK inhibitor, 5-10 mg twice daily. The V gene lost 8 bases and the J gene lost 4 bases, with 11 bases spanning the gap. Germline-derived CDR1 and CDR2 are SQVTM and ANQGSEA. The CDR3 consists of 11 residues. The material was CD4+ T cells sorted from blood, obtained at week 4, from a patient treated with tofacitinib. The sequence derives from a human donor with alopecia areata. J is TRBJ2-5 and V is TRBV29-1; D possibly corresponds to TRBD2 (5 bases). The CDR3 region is CSKLEGETQYF. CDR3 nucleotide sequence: TGCAGCAAACTTGAGGGAGAGACCCAGTACTTC.